This T cell receptor (beta chain) was found in a study of cytomegalovirus exposure and HLA in healthy donors. Study results and caveats: Most subjects had HLA-A and HLA-B alleles reportedly predicted accurately by TCR beta sequences. Most TCR sequences were seen very rarely across donors, but some public TCRs occurred in many. Through in vitro validation, a few CMV-associated chains were shown to be specific for CMV antigens.

Researchers ran the PCR with 60 Vbeta and 13 Jbeta primers. Sequencing was performed with immunoSEQ multiplex PCR; in TCRdb, only in-frame clones are kept and a portion is missing. The sample holds 80,000 to 100,000 clones; 65% to 80% are singletons and the top ten take approximately 15%. This CDR3 is 15 amino acids long. Germline V gene sequence: CDR1 MNHEY, CDR2 SVGAGI. V shed 5 bases and J shed 0 bases, with 13 bases lying between them. Worth noting for this clone: Its antigen is not identified.

The rearrangement uses TRBV6-5 and TRBJ1-1; a possible D gene is TRBD1 (5 bases). The sequencing sample was made of PBMCs. This TCR came from a woman aged 18-30 years in good health and CMV-seropositive. CDR3 sequence (DNA): TGTGCCAGCAGTCAGGGATCGGGCGTGAACACTGAAGCTTTCTTT. Translation gives CASSQGSGVNTEAFF.